The source of this T cell receptor beta chain is a study of regulatory T cells in long-lasting Graves disease. The study's findings and limits: The small sample size may have reduced accuracy.

The CDR3 extends over 15 amino acids. Germline V lookup: CDR1 SGHAT, CDR2 FQNNGV. Trimming cost V 5 bases and J 7 bases; bases outside gene matches: 7. Indicated time point: newly diagnosed GD, antithyroid drugs for less than 3 months. The TCR library was prepared using RNA isolated from PBMCs. Note on this clonotype: As yet, its antigen is unknown.

Arm-PCR with iRepertoire HTBI primers amplified the CDR3 regions for these TCR beta libraries. MiXCR was run by TCRdb on the multiplex PCR reads, yielding one entry per CDR3 protein. The sample contains about 240,000 distinct CDR3 sequences, just over 20% of which appear only once. The TCR comes from a female donor with Graves disease. This specimen consisted of peripheral blood mononuclear cells (PBMCs), obtained at new diagnosis, from a patient treated with antithyroid drugs. V is TRBV11-2 and J is TRBJ2-1, with TRBD1 matching over 11 bases. This CDR3 is CASSRGTGGGNEQFF. In DNA, the CDR3 is TGTGCCAGCAGCCGCGGGACAGGGGGAGGAAATGAGCAGTTCTTC.